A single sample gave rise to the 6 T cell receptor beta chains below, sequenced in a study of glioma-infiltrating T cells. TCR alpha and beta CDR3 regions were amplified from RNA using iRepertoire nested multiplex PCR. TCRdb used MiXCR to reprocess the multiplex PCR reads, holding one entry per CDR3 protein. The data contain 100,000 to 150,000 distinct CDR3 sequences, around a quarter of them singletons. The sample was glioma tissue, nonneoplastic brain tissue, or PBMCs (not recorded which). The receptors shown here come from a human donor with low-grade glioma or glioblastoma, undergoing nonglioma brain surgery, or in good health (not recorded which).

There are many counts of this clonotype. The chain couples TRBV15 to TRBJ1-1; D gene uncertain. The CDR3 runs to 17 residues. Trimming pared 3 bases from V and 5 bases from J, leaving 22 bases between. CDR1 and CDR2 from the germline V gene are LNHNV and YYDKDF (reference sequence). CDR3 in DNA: TGTGCCACCAGCAGCGGCACTCCCAGAGTTTTACGAACTGAAGCTTTCTTT. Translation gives CATSSGTPRVLRTEAFF.

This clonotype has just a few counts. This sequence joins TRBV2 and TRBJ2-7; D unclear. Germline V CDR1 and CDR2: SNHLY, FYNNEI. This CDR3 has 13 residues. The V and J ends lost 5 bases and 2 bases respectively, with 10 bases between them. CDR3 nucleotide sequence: TGTGCCAGCAGTCATACACCTCCCTACGAGCAGTACGTC. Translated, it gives CASSHTPPYEQYV.

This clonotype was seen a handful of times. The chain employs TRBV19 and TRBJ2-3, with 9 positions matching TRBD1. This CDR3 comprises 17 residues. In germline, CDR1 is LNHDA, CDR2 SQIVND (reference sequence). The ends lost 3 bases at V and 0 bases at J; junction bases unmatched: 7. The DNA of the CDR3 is TGTGCCAGTAGTATTCAGGCCGGGACAGGGAGCACAGATACGCAGTATTTT. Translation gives CASSIQAGTGSTDTQYF.

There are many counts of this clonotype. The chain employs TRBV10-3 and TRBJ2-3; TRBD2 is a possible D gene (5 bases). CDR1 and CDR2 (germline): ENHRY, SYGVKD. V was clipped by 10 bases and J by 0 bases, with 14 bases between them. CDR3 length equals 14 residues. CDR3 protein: CATGSPGSTDTQYF. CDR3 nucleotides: TGTGCCACCGGAAGTCCGGGGAGCACAGATACGCAGTATTTT.

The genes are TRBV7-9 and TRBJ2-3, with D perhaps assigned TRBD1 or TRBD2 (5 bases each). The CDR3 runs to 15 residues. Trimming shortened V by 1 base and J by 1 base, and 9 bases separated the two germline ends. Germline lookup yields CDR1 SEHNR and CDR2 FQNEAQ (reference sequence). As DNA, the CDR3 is TGTGCCAGCAGCTTAGGGGACCCTCGCACAGATACGCAGTATTTT. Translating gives CASSLGDPRTDTQYF.

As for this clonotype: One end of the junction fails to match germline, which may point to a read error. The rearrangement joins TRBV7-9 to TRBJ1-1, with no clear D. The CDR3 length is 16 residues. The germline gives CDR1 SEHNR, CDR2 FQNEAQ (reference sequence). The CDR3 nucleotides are TGTGCCAGCGGCTTAAGGGCAGGAGTTATGAACACTGAAGCTTTCTTT. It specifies CASGLRAGVMNTEAFF.